This T cell receptor (beta chain) was sequenced during a study of blood T cell repertoires in COVID-19. Whole-study context: T cells, B-cell-depleted T cells, or PBMCs provided the cDNA or gDNA that served as material.

Germline CDR1 is LGHNA and CDR2 is YSLEER. V was clipped by 4 bases and J by 4 bases; unmatched bases: 6. CDR3 size: 15 residues. Clones were read by immunoSEQ multiplex PCR, and TCRdb kept only the in-frame ones, dropping some. This sample has about 240,000 clones; roughly 80% occur once, and the top ten carry 3.4%. Sequencing was performed on peripheral blood. The sequence derives from a woman between 18 and 29 years old with acute or convalescent COVID-19. The chain links TRBV4-3 to TRBJ2-2; 7 nucleotides agree with TRBD1. CDR3 bases: TGCGCCAGCAGCCCCGACAGGGTAGGCACCGGGGAGCTGTTTTTT. It is translated as CASSPDRVGTGELFF.